These T cell receptor beta chains were read from a single sample in a study of cytomegalovirus exposure and HLA in healthy donors. Generated by immunoSEQ multiplex PCR, the TCRdb table keeps only in-frame clones and is missing some. In the table there are some 190,000 clones, 70% to 75% of which are singletons. Material for sequencing was PBMCs. The receptors stem from a man aged 25 to 40 in good health and CMV-seropositive. The CDR3 runs from the conserved cysteine through the conserved F or W. A D gene is named only where the DNA matches it firmly. Clone sizes are given selectively: once, few, many, or a class where the clone is expanded.

TRBD2	TRBV27	TRBJ2-7	-	TGTGCCAGCGGATCTCTGGCGGGAGGGGCCTACGAGCAGTACTTC	CASGSLAGGAYEQYF
-	TRBV5-4	TRBJ2-5	-	TGTGCCAGCAGCTTGGACCGAGGCGGGACCCAGTACTTC	CASSLDRGGTQYF
-	TRBV19	TRBJ1-1	once	TGTGCCAGTAGTAGGCAGGGCGCGGCTGAAGCTTTCTTT	CASSRQGAAEAFF
-	TRBV18	TRBJ1-4	-	TGTGCCAGCTCACCACCGTTAGCTTCAACTAATGAAAAACTGTTTTTT	CASSPPLASTNEKLFF
-	TRBV7-2	TRBJ2-7	few	TGTGCCAGCAGACCGACAGGATTTAGGAGCTCCTACGAGCAGTACTTC	CASRPTGFRSSYEQYF
TRBD2	TRBV9	TRBJ2-1	-	TGTGCCAGCAGCGTAGGGCTAGCGGGAGGTATCCTGTCCGACAATGAGCAGTTCTTC	CASSVGLAGGILSDNEQFF
TRBD2	TRBV10-3	TRBJ2-3	-	TGTGCCATCAGTGTCGGAACTAGCGGGAGTTCAGATACGCAGTATTTT	CAISVGTSGSSDTQYF
TRBD2	TRBV28	TRBJ2-2	-	TGTGCCAGCAGTCCGGGACTAGCGGGCACCGGGGAGCTGTTTTTT	CASSPGLAGTGELFF
TRBD2	TRBV9	TRBJ2-1	-	TGTGCCAGCAGCGTAGGTGGAGCGGGAGCCTACAATGAGCAGTTCTTC	CASSVGGAGAYNEQFF
TRBD2	TRBV9	TRBJ2-1	-	TGTGCCAGCAGCGTAGGGGGAGGGCCTCTCGATGAGCAGTTCTTC	CASSVGGGPLDEQFF
TRBD2	TRBV7-2	TRBJ2-7	few	TGTGCCAGCAGAATATCGTCCCTGGATAGCGGGATTGTCTACGAGCAGTACTTC	CASRISSLDSGIVYEQYF
TRBD2	TRBV19	TRBJ2-7	-	TGTGCCAGTAGTATTTCCGGGGGGGCCCTCGCCGAGCAGTACTTC	CASSISGGALAEQYF
-	TRBV7-9	TRBJ1-5	few	TGTGCCAGCAGCTTCTTAAATCAGCCCCAGCATTTT	CASSFLNQPQHF
-	TRBV11-2	TRBJ2-6	-	TGTGCCAGCAGCTTAGTAGGGGCCGTCCTGACTTTC	CASSLVGAVLTF
-	TRBV10-3	TRBJ2-7	-	TGTGCCATCAGTGAGTTGGAGGGGGCGGGATACGAGCAGTACTTC	CAISELEGAGYEQYF
TRBD1	TRBV28	TRBJ2-7	few	TGTGCCAGCAGTTCGCCGACAGGGCCCTTCTCCTACGAGCAGTACTTC	CASSSPTGPFSYEQYF
-	TRBV13	TRBJ1-4	-	TGTGCCAGCAGCTTAGCAGGCACCTCAACTAATGAAAAACTGTTTTTT	CASSLAGTSTNEKLFF
-	TRBV6-5	TRBJ2-7	-	TGTGCTTCAGGCTCCTACGAGCAGTACTTC	CASGSYEQYF
TRBD1	TRBV5-6	TRBJ1-1	-	TGTGCCAGCAGCCGAGGACAGGGAAACACTGAAGCTTTCTTT	CASSRGQGNTEAFF
TRBD1	TRBV4-2	TRBJ1-5	-	TGTGCCAGCAGGCCGACAGGGGGTAATCAGCCCCAGCATTTT	CASRPTGGNQPQHF
TRBD1	TRBV5-4	TRBJ2-3	-	TGTGCCAGCAGCCTTGAGCCGGGACAGGCGCAGTATTTT	CASSLEPGQAQYF
TRBD1	TRBV5-6	TRBJ2-2	once	TGTGCCAGCAGCCCCCTTGGACAGGGGAACACCGGGGAGCTGTTTTTT	CASSPLGQGNTGELFF
-	TRBV19	TRBJ2-3	-	TGTGCCAGTAGTCCCCTCGGGTTCACAGATACGCAGTATTTT	CASSPLGFTDTQYF
-	TRBV7-3	TRBJ1-1	-	TGTGCCAGCAGCCCCTCCGATGAAGGACAGCCGAACACTGAAGCTTTCTTT	CASSPSDEGQPNTEAFF
-	TRBV6-6	TRBJ1-4	-	TGTGCCAGCAAATACTCAGGACAGCCCAATGAAAAACTGTTTTTT	CASKYSGQPNEKLFF
TRBD1	TRBV2	TRBJ2-1	few	TGTGCCAGCAGTGTATTACAGGGGGTTGGGACCAATGAGCAGTTCTTC	CASSVLQGVGTNEQFF
-	TRBV6-5	TRBJ2-7	-	TGTGCCAGCGGACAGGTGCGCCGGGAGGAGCAGTACTTC	CASGQVRREEQYF
-	TRBV6-5	TRBJ1-2	-	TGTGCCAGCAGGGCCACTAACTATGGCTACACCTTC	CASRATNYGYTF
-	TRBV18	TRBJ1-5	-	TGTGCCAGCTCACCCGGATGGGGCAGGGATCAGCCCCAGCATTTT	CASSPGWGRDQPQHF
-	TRBV19	TRBJ2-2	once	TGTGCCAGCGGTAGCGTCAGTACGAACACCGGGGAGCTGTTTTTT	CASGSVSTNTGELFF
-	TRBV4-1	TRBJ2-7	-	TGCGCCAGCAGCCCCGGTCCGGCCTACGAGCAGTACTTC	CASSPGPAYEQYF
-	TRBV20-1	TRBJ1-1	-	TGCAGTGCTAGACAGAACACTGAAGCTTTCTTT	CSARQNTEAFF
-	TRBV2	TRBJ1-5	-	TGTGCCAGCAGTGGAGGGTATAGCAATCAGCCCCAGCATTTT	CASSGGYSNQPQHF
-	TRBV4-3	TRBJ2-2	-	TGCGCCAGCAGCCTATTTGGGACTTCGAACACCGGGGAGCTGTTTTTT	CASSLFGTSNTGELFF
-	TRBV28	TRBJ2-7	few	TGTGCCAGCAGTAGGGAGGTTGGAGAGCAGTACTTC	CASSREVGEQYF
-	TRBV6-5	TRBJ1-2	-	TGTGCCAGCAGTGCCCTGACAGCTAACTATGGCTACACCTTC	CASSALTANYGYTF
TRBD1	TRBV5-5	TRBJ2-7	few	TGTGCCAGCAGCTCCGACAGGGTCTGGGAGCAGTACTTC	CASSSDRVWEQYF
-	TRBV7-9	TRBJ1-1	-	TGTGCCAGCAGCTTAGTGGGCCCTGAAGCTTTCTTT	CASSLVGPEAFF
TRBD2	TRBV6-6	TRBJ2-5	-	TGTGCCAGCAGAGAGAGCGGGAGCCAAGAGACCCAGTACTTC	CASRESGSQETQYF
TRBD1	TRBV19	TRBJ2-3	few	TGTGCCAGTAGTAGGCGACAGAGGGGGCCCACAGATACGCAGTATTTT	CASSRRQRGPTDTQYF
TRBD1	TRBV30	TRBJ2-7	-	TGTGCCTCCAACAGGGGGCCGGGGGAGCAGTACTTC	CASNRGPGEQYF
-	TRBV27	TRBJ1-3	-	TGTGCCAGCAGTTTAGCGACAAGCTCTGGAAACACCATATATTTT	CASSLATSSGNTIYF
-	TRBV28	TRBJ2-7	-	TGTGCCAGCAGTATCCTAGGGGAAGACGAGCAGTACTTC	CASSILGEDEQYF